This TCR beta chain came from a study of cytomegalovirus exposure and HLA in healthy donors. Study-wide results and limits: Trimming of TCR beta V- and J-genes showed a link, identified in a later analysis, to a missense DCLRE1C variant.

In the PCR, 60 Vbeta and 13 Jbeta primers were used. Assay: immunoSEQ multiplex PCR; the TCRdb copy retains only in-frame clones and omits some. The table records roughly 98,000 clones, over 70% of them present only once. In germline, CDR1 is SGHVS, CDR2 FNYEAQ. V lost 5 bases and J lost 5; bases outside the gene matches: 14. The CDR3 contains 16 residues. Concerning this clone: Its specificity is not known.

The chain couples TRBV7-6 to TRBJ1-2; 7 bases are shared with TRBD1. Sequencing used PBMCs. This clonotype was sampled from a man younger than 30 in good health and CMV-seropositive. DNA for the CDR3: TGTGCCAGCAGCCAACGACAGGGTGTGGAACGTTATGGCTACACCTTC. It yields the protein CASSQRQGVERYGYTF.